This T cell receptor beta chain was found in a study of circulating and synovial CD4+ cells in juvenile arthritis. Study-wide results and limits: Circulating pathogenic-like lymphocytes shared a substantially higher fraction of CDR3 sequences with synovium than bulk blood.

About this clone: Its antigen is currently unknown.

Trimming pared 6 bases from V and 4 bases from J, leaving 12 bases between. This CDR3 spans 13 amino acids. Per the germline V gene, CDR1 is LNHDA and CDR2 is SQIVND (reference sequence). Sequenced by immunoSEQ multiplex PCR; TCRdb stores in-frame clones only, minus some. The sample lists tens of thousands of clones; roughly 94% were seen once. The chain links TRBV19 to TRBJ1-1; no definite D call. Sequences were obtained from CD4+ T cells from blood. This receptor was obtained from a human donor with juvenile idiopathic arthritis. The CDR3 DNA reads TGTGCCAGTAGCGTACTGATGAGCACTGAAGCTTTCTTT. Protein: CASSVLMSTEAFF.